This T cell receptor beta chain appears in the sequencing data of a study of cytomegalovirus exposure and HLA in healthy donors. PCR employed 60 Vbeta and 13 Jbeta primers. Assay: immunoSEQ multiplex PCR; the TCRdb copy retains only in-frame clones and omits some. The sample records more than 200,000 clones, 75% to 80% being singletons. This clone was counted a single time. Per germline, CDR1 SEHNR and CDR2 FQNEAQ (reference sequence). V dropped 5 bases and J dropped 3 bases, with 14 bases sitting between them. The CDR3 is 14 amino acids. This sequence joins TRBV7-9 and TRBJ2-7; D not resolved. The receptor comes from a male donor in good health and CMV-seronegative. Sample: PBMCs. CDR3 in DNA: TGTGCCAGCAGCCCCCCTGAGCGTAACTACGAGCAGTACTTC. Translated, it gives CASSPPERNYEQYF. Combining the CDR3 with reference TRBV7-9 and TRBJ2-7 gives the whole variable domain DTGVSQNPRHKITKRGQNVTFRCDPISEHNRLYWYRQTLGQGPEFLTYFQNEAQLEKSRLLSDRFSAERPKGSFSTLEIQRTEQGDSAMYLCASSPPERNYEQYFGPGTRLTVT.